These 5 T cell receptor beta chains came from one sample sequenced in a study of CD8 T cells in ankylosing spondylitis. TCRdb ran MiXCR on the 5' RACE reads and lists one entry per CDR3 protein. Of hundreds of thousands of distinct CDR3 sequences in the sample, under 35% were seen once. Material for sequencing was blood, either unsorted or a sorted T cell fraction (not recorded which). These receptors came from a male donor with ankylosing spondylitis or in good health (not recorded which).

This clonotype was detected once. The V call is TRBV27, the J call TRBJ2-7; a possible D gene is TRBD2 (5 bases). The CDR3 consists of 14 residues. With 5 bases removed from V and 0 bases from J, the gap between germline ends came to 11 bases. Per the germline V gene, CDR1 is MNHEY and CDR2 is SMNVEV (reference sequence). CDR3 sequence reads: CASSPTTYSYEQYF. CDR3 bases: TGTGCCAGCAGTCCGACTACCTACTCCTACGAGCAGTACTTC.

This clonotype was observed a few times. CDR3 nucleotides: TGTGCCAGCAGTTACATGGGTCCCTACAATGAGCAGTTCTTC. This encodes CASSYMGPYNEQFF. J is TRBJ2-1 and V is TRBV6-5; D is unclear. Trimming pared 2 bases from V and 2 bases from J, leaving 7 bases between. Germline V gene data show CDR1 as MNHEY and CDR2 as SVGAGI. The length of the CDR3 is 14 residues.

This rearrangement joins TRBV10-3 to TRBJ2-3, with TRBD2 matching 11 bases. Germline V gene lookup returns CDR1 ENHRY and CDR2 SYGVKD. V shed 8 bases and J 2 bases; nucleotides not matched to a gene: 18. This CDR3 is 19 amino acids long. The CDR3 region is CAILSVASGGTQPTDTQYF. CDR3 in DNA: TGTGCCATCTTAAGCGTGGCTAGCGGGGGGACGCAACCCACAGATACGCAGTATTTT.

Only a few counts were recorded for this clonotype. The V call is TRBV4-1, the J call TRBJ2-1; tentatively, D is TRBD2 (5 bases). CDR3 length: 18 amino acids. In germline, CDR1 is MGHRA, CDR2 YSYEKL. Trimming took 3 bases from V and 8 from J, leaving 26 bases between them. The CDR3 loop is CASSHRLGGRQAGDEQFF. As DNA, the CDR3 is TGCGCCAGCAGCCATAGACTTGGCGGCAGGCAAGCCGGGGATGAGCAGTTCTTC.

V is TRBV6-1 and J is TRBJ2-7; tentative D call: TRBD1 (6 bases). The CDR3 is 16 amino acids. The V end lost 5 bases, the J end lost 3 bases, and 20 bases lay between the germline ends. The V gene's germline CDR1 is MNHNS and CDR2 SASEGT. The CDR3 reads CASSTPGDSAIYEQYF. CDR3 sequence (DNA): TGTGCCAGCAGTACCCCAGGGGATTCGGCGATCTACGAGCAGTACTTC.